This TCR beta chain was sequenced during a study of blood T cell repertoires in COVID-19. Across the study: Samples representing acute and convalescent COVID-19 were sourced from the United States, Italy and Spain.

Original handling: Quantification of nucleated cells was approximated via reference gene primer amplification. This table comes from immunoSEQ multiplex PCR, and its TCRdb copy is limited to in-frame clones, with some not included. The D gene and trimming were derived from the DNA, and the V and J assignments and clone size from that table. The sample has 290,000 or so clones, around 90% seen once. Residents of about 25 US areas, aged roughly 18 to 90 years, made up the participants. Participant-reported clinical history was the basis for cohort assignment. The CDR3 covers 14 residues. Germline loops: CDR1 LNHNV, CDR2 YYDKDF (reference sequence). V was pared by 3 bases and J by 1 base, with 9 bases between.

Sequenced: PBMCs or T cells enriched from blood (not recorded which). This TCR derives from a young woman with acute COVID-19. The chain employs TRBV15 and TRBJ1-2; D not certain. The CDR3 coding sequence is TGTGCCACCAGCAGGGCCCGAATTAACTATGGCTACACCTTC. It codes for CATSRARINYGYTF.